Listed below are T cell receptor beta chains from one sample, sequenced in a study of Graves' ophthalmopathy and Graves' hyperthyroidism. Via MiXCR, TCRdb re-called the multiplex PCR reads, giving one row per CDR3 protein. Here the sample spans about 620,000 distinct CDR3 sequences, approximately 22% being singletons. The sequenced sample was peripheral blood. These receptors originate from a woman aged 18-29 years with stable Graves' hyperthyroidism. Some clones in this sample may be carry-over from other donors' samples. Each CDR3 is given with its conserved first and last residue. A D gene is named only where the DNA matches it firmly. Part of the rows lack a size; the others show once, few, many or a class for expanded clones.

abundance	v_gene	d_gene	j_gene	CDR3aa
-	TRBV19	-	TRBJ1-2	CASSLTGSSYGYTF
few	TRBV12-3/TRBV12-4	TRBD1	TRBJ1-2	CASSSQTGVYGYTF
-	TRBV11-1	TRBD2	TRBJ2-5	CASSWGRLALDRETQYF
-	TRBV2	-	TRBJ2-4	CASRDTGAKNIQYF
many	TRBV12-3/TRBV12-4	-	TRBJ1-1	CASSFKGDTEAFF
-	TRBV19	-	TRBJ1-2	CASSIGTPSNYGYTF
many	TRBV20-1	TRBD2	TRBJ2-5	CSAGRASGIGETQYF
many	TRBV19	TRBD1	TRBJ1-5	CASTLGQGAPSNQPQHF
-	TRBV2	TRBD1	TRBJ2-7	CASSDGDRSYEQYF
many	TRBV6-1	-	TRBJ1-3	CASSEALWGFGNTIYF
-	TRBV15	-	TRBJ2-2	CATSRDRLGWPGTGELFF
many	TRBV6-1	-	TRBJ1-2	CASSEDSGYTF
few	TRBV2	-	TRBJ1-5	CASSVDSLGNQPQHF